In its sample, the clone carrying this TCR beta chain was seen many times. The antigen is not known. This sample stems from a study of T cells in Graves' hyperthyroidism and ophthalmopathy. Findings of the study overall: Researchers found most expanded thyroid clonotypes above 0.001 in blood as well. Progression to ophthalmopathy was predicted a median of 6.5 months early.

Trimming removed 6 bases from V and 5 bases from J; junction bases left unmatched: 20. CDR3 length: 18 amino acids. The germline V gene has CDR1 DFQATT and CDR2 SNEGSKA (reference sequence). Not enrolled were patients with uncontrolled infection, other autoimmune disease, pregnancy or lactation. Regions amplified from RNA transcripts were the TCR beta CDR3 regions. Initially, a first-round RT-PCR of the TCR CDR3 employed the HTBI primer set. MiXCR, run by TCRdb on the multiplex PCR reads, gives a single entry per CDR3 protein. Seen here are roughly 640,000 distinct CDR3 sequences, roughly a sixth observed once, and the top ten hold roughly 3.5%.

This TCR was sampled from a woman aged 40 to 50 with Graves' ophthalmopathy. The sequencing input was blood. The rearrangement links TRBV20-1 to TRBJ2-1; 9 bases map to TRBD2. Here the CDR3 reads CSASRVWDRRGGDNEQFF. CDR3 DNA: TGCAGTGCCAGTCGGGTTTGGGACCGGCGGGGGGGAGACAATGAGCAGTTCTTC.